This is a list of T cell receptor beta chains from one sample in a study of shared clonotypes between healthy human individuals. Sequenced by immunoSEQ multiplex PCR; TCRdb stores in-frame clones only, minus some. The data show roughly 2 million clones, approximately 94% seen once. Sequencing was carried out using naive CD4+ T cells sorted from blood. Receptors originate from a young man in good health. CDR3s include the opening cysteine and the closing phenylalanine or tryptophan. D genes are given only for firm matches. Expanded clones are given a class, and other clones once, few, many or no size at all.

clone size	D gene	J gene	V gene	CDR3 DNA	CDR3 protein
NA	NA	TRBJ1-3	TRBV7-2	TGTGCCAGCAGCCGGGGAGCAAGATCCTCTGGAAACACCATATATTTT	CASSRGARSSGNTIYF
NA	NA	TRBJ1-5	TRBV6-1	TGTGCCAGCAAGGTCGGCGCTCAGCCCCAGCATTTT	CASKVGAQPQHF
NA	NA	TRBJ1-1	TRBV28	TGTGCCACCGGCGTAGGCACCACTGAAGCTTTCTTT	CATGVGTTEAFF
NA	NA	TRBJ1-1	TRBV5-1	TGCGCCAGCAATCAGGGATACCTTAACACTGAAGCTTTCTTT	CASNQGYLNTEAFF
NA	NA	TRBJ1-5	TRBV5-1	TGCGCCAGCACCCTGCGGGGTAAGGAGAGCAATCAGCCCCAGCATTTT	CASTLRGKESNQPQHF
NA	TRBD2	TRBJ2-2	TRBV18	TGTGCCAGCTCACTAGCGGGGGTCGGCACCGGGGAGCTGTTTTTT	CASSLAGVGTGELFF
NA	NA	TRBJ2-7	TRBV6-5	TGTGCCAGCAGTTCATCCTCCTTCTACGAGCAGTACTTC	CASSSSSFYEQYF
NA	TRBD1	TRBJ1-2	TRBV19	TGTGCCAGTAGTCCGGCTACACGAGGGACAGGCCGTACTAACTATGGCTACACCTTC	CASSPATRGTGRTNYGYTF
NA	NA	TRBJ2-3	TRBV19	TGTGCCAGTAGTCCCCCCGAGGCTACGCAGTATTTT	CASSPPEATQYF
NA	TRBD1	TRBJ1-2	TRBV5-1	TGCGCCAGCAGCATACCCGGGACAGGGATTTATGGCTACACCTTC	CASSIPGTGIYGYTF
NA	NA	TRBJ1-2	TRBV10-2	TGCGCCAGCAGTGAGTCGAGAAGTTCAGCTGGCTACACCTTC	CASSESRSSAGYTF
once	NA	TRBJ1-6	TRBV5-1	TGCGCCAGCAGCTTGTCGGGGGGTAGTCATTCACCCCTCCACTTT	CASSLSGGSHSPLHF
NA	NA	TRBJ2-1	TRBV28	TGTGCCAGCAGTTTGGATGTGATACCCCCTTACAATGAGCAGTTCTTC	CASSLDVIPPYNEQFF
few	TRBD1	TRBJ1-2	TRBV28	TGTGCCACCGAGGGACAGCTCGATGGCTACACCTTC	CATEGQLDGYTF
NA	TRBD2	TRBJ2-4	TRBV11-2	TGTGCCAGCAGCCGGGACGGCAGCGGGAGCGGGTACGGCAAAAACATTCAGTACTTC	CASSRDGSGSGYGKNIQYF
NA	NA	TRBJ2-1	TRBV7-8	TGTGCCAGCAGCATTAGGAGTAGCGGTGGGTCGTATGAGCAGTTCTTC	CASSIRSSGGSYEQFF
NA	TRBD1	TRBJ1-1	TRBV11-3	TGTGCCAGCAGCTTAAGGACAGGGCACGAGGCTTTCTTT	CASSLRTGHEAFF
once	TRBD1	TRBJ1-2	TRBV5-1	TGCGCCAGCAGCAGTAGACAGGGGGGTTATGGCTACACCTTC	CASSSRQGGYGYTF
NA	NA	TRBJ1-2	TRBV30	TGTGCCTGGAGTGTACCCCAGTTAACTCTCAGCTATGGCTACACCTTC	CAWSVPQLTLSYGYTF
once	TRBD2	TRBJ2-2	TRBV5-1	TGCGCCAGCAGCTTGGAGAGGGGAGGGACCGGGGAGCTGTTTTTT	CASSLERGGTGELFF
NA	TRBD1	TRBJ2-7	TRBV5-4	TGTGCCAGCAGCCGGACAGGGAATCCCTACGAGCAGTACTTC	CASSRTGNPYEQYF
NA	NA	TRBJ1-1	TRBV10-3	TGTGCCATCAGTGAGTTAACAGGGCTAAACACTGAAGCTTTCTTT	CAISELTGLNTEAFF
NA	TRBD2	TRBJ2-1	TRBV25-1	TGTGCCAGCAGTGAATCTAGCGGGGCCTACAATGAGCAGTTCTTC	CASSESSGAYNEQFF
NA	NA	TRBJ1-3	TRBV25-1	TGTGCCAGCAGTAAGGGCCTTGGAAACACCATATATTTT	CASSKGLGNTIYF
NA	TRBD1	TRBJ1-2	TRBV4-2	TGTGCCAGCAGCCAAGAGGGGACAGGGAGTTTCTATGGCTACACCTTC	CASSQEGTGSFYGYTF
NA	NA	TRBJ1-3	TRBV28	TGTGCCAGCAGTTTGGGGTGGGGGGTCTCTGGAAACACCATATATTTT	CASSLGWGVSGNTIYF
once	NA	TRBJ1-2	TRBV18	TGTGCCAGCTCACTTGACCCGAATCCCTATGGCTACACCTTC	CASSLDPNPYGYTF
NA	TRBD2	TRBJ2-3	TRBV5-1	TGCGCCAGCAGCACCGGGACTAGGGAAGATACGCAGTATTTT	CASSTGTREDTQYF
NA	NA	TRBJ2-7	TRBV19	TGTGCCAGTAAGGAGTCCACCGGACGGGGCAACGACGAGCAGTACTTC	CASKESTGRGNDEQYF
NA	NA	TRBJ2-3	TRBV5-4	TGTGCCAGCAGCCTAGGGAGCACAGATACGCAGTATTTT	CASSLGSTDTQYF
NA	NA	TRBJ1-3	TRBV9	TGTGCCAGCAGTGCGAACTCTGGAAACACCATATATTTT	CASSANSGNTIYF
NA	NA	TRBJ1-2	TRBV18	TGTGCCAGCTCACCACCGGCAGGGGATGGCTATGGCTACACCTTC	CASSPPAGDGYGYTF
few	NA	TRBJ2-2	TRBV5-5	TGTGCCAGCGGCAGGAACACCGGGGAGCTGTTTTTT	CASGRNTGELFF
NA	NA	TRBJ1-1	TRBV27	TGTGCCATCCAATCGCAGGGGAACACTGAAGCTTTCTTT	CAIQSQGNTEAFF
NA	TRBD1	TRBJ2-7	TRBV2	TGTGCCAGCAGTGTCGGGACAGCTCTCTACGAGCAGTACTTC	CASSVGTALYEQYF
NA	NA	TRBJ1-6	TRBV18	TGTGCCAGCTCACCGGCCGGGAACCTTCGTAATTCACCCCTCCACTTT	CASSPAGNLRNSPLHF
NA	NA	TRBJ2-1	TRBV5-4	TGTGCCAGCAGCTCGGGACTGAGCTCCTACAATGAGCAGTTCTTC	CASSSGLSSYNEQFF
once	NA	TRBJ1-2	TRBV6-6	TGTGCCAGCAGTTACCCCGACTATGGCTACACCTTC	CASSYPDYGYTF
NA	NA	TRBJ2-1	TRBV29-1	TGCAGCTTGGGGACCGTAGCCTACAATGAGCAGTTCTTC	CSLGTVAYNEQFF
NA	NA	TRBJ1-2	TRBV2	TGTGCCAGCAGTGGGCAGGGGTATGGCTACACCTTC	CASSGQGYGYTF
NA	TRBD2	TRBJ2-5	TRBV7-2	TGTGCCAGCAGCTTAAACTATGACCTAGCGGGAGGGCCTCGGGAGACCCAGTACTTC	CASSLNYDLAGGPRETQYF
NA	TRBD2	TRBJ2-3	TRBV7-8	TGTGCCAGCAGCCCACCCCTCTGGACTACCAGCGGGAGGGAAGATACGCAGTATTTT	CASSPPLWTTSGREDTQYF
NA	NA	TRBJ2-5	TRBV6-1	TGTGCCAGCAGACACCCTCCTCTCGGGGAGACCCAGTACTTC	CASRHPPLGETQYF
NA	NA	TRBJ2-7	TRBV7-9	TGTGCCAGCAGCTTAGACGGCAGTCTCTCCTACGAGCAGTACTTC	CASSLDGSLSYEQYF